The 23 T cell receptor beta chains listed next were all sequenced from one sample in a study of identical twins. TCRdb reprocessed the 5' RACE reads via MiXCR and lists one record per CDR3 protein. The sample records some 590,000 distinct CDR3 sequences, over 8.5% being singletons. These data also formed part of another study, on yellow fever vaccine responses in identical twins.

The sequencing sample was made of PBMCs. All receptors derive from a woman aged 18-30 years in good health.

This chain joins TRBV7-2 and TRBJ2-2; 8 bases align to TRBD1. Germline CDR1 is SGHTA and CDR2 is FQGNSA. This CDR3 is 14 amino acids long. Trimming removed 4 bases from V and 8 bases from J; junction bases left unmatched: 6. The CDR3, as DNA: TGTGCCAGCAGCTCCAGGGGGCGAATAGGGGAGCTGTTTTTT. The encoded protein is CASSSRGRIGELFF.

There are a few counts of this clonotype. The chain uses TRBV20-1 and TRBJ1-5; 9 nucleotides agree with TRBD1. The V gene end was trimmed by 7 bases and the J gene end by 4 bases; junction bases not matched to a gene: 8. There are 14 residues in the CDR3. Looked up from germline, CDR1 is DFQATT and CDR2 is SNEGSKA (reference sequence). The CDR3 DNA reads TGCAGTGGACACGGGGACAGGGTAAATCAGCCCCAGCATTTT. As protein: CSGHGDRVNQPQHF.

In this sample, this clonotype turned up many times. This chain links TRBV7-2 with TRBJ2-5; 14 positions agree with TRBD2. V shed 4 bases, J shed 5 bases, and the junction held 3 bases outside the gene matches. CDR1 is SGHTA, CDR2 FQGNSA, per germline. This CDR3 has 15 amino acids. CDR3 DNA: TGTGCCAGCAGCTGGAGGACTAGCGGGGGGGAGACCCAGTACTTC. Amino acid sequence: CASSWRTSGGETQYF.

V gene TRBV2 combines with J gene TRBJ2-1, with 8 bases that match TRBD2. This CDR3 is 12 amino acids long. The trim removed 3 bases at V and 14 bases at J, leaving 6 bases unmatched. The germline V gene has CDR1 SNHLY and CDR2 FYNNEI. CDR3 sequence reads: CASSDPGGAEFF. CDR3 DNA sequence: TGTGCCAGCAGTGACCCCGGGGGGGCGGAGTTCTTC.

This clonotype has just a few counts. This chain's CDR3 is CASSEAVSSYNEQFF. The CDR3 DNA follows: TGTGCCAGCAGTGAAGCGGTTAGCTCCTACAATGAGCAGTTCTTC. V usage is TRBV2 and J usage is TRBJ2-1, with D unresolved. V was pared by 0 bases and J by 0 bases, with 6 bases between. The germline V gene encodes CDR1 SNHLY and CDR2 FYNNEI. The length of the CDR3 is 15 residues.

At least ten counts were recorded for this clonotype. The chain carries TRBV9 and TRBJ2-5; D unresolved. V lost 3 bases, J lost 1 base, and 10 bases lay in between. This CDR3 comprises 14 residues. Germline CDR1 SGDLS, CDR2 YYNGEE. CDR3: CASSASTTQETQYF. DNA of the CDR3: TGTGCCAGCAGCGCAAGCACTACCCAAGAGACCCAGTACTTC.

The sample holds many counts of this clonotype. The chain employs TRBV18 and TRBJ2-3; possible D gene TRBD1, 6 bases. The CDR3 totals 13 residues. The germline V and J ends were trimmed by 2 bases and 6 bases, with 9 bases remaining between them. CDR1 is KGHSH, CDR2 LQKENI, per germline. Here the CDR3 reads CASSPRDTDTQYF. The CDR3 DNA sequence: TGTGCCAGCTCACCAAGGGACACCGATACGCAGTATTTT. Full variable domain (rest looked up from reference TRBV18 and TRBJ2-3): NAGVMQNPRHLVRRRGQEARLRCSPMKGHSHVYWYRQLPEEGLKFMVYLQKENIIDESGMPKERFSAEFPKEGPSILRIQQVVRGDSAAYFCASSPRDTDTQYFGPGTRLTVL.

This clonotype was seen at least ten times. V gene TRBV11-2 combines with J gene TRBJ2-1; maybe TRBD1 (5 bases). Trimming left V 5 bases short and J 7 bases short, with 15 bases between. The CDR3 contains 14 residues. Germline CDR1 SGHAT, CDR2 FQNNGV. The CDR3 DNA follows: TGTGCCAGCAGCCCGAGGTCAGGGAATAATGAGCAGTTCTTC. Translation: CASSPRSGNNEQFF.

There are a few counts of this clonotype. J is TRBJ2-5 and V is TRBV5-1; 9 nucleotides line up with TRBD1. The ends lost 4 bases at V and 3 bases at J; junction bases unmatched: 4. Germline CDR1 SGHRS, CDR2 YFSETQ. The CDR3 runs 14 residues. The chain's CDR3 is CASSRWTGEETQYF. CDR3 nucleotides: TGCGCCAGCAGCCGGTGGACAGGGGAAGAGACCCAGTACTTC.

Only a few counts were recorded for this clonotype. The chain couples TRBV6-5 to TRBJ2-1; perhaps TRBD2 as D (6 bases). Trimming took 4 bases from V and 5 from J, leaving 15 bases between them. The CDR3 consists of 15 residues. In germline, CDR1 is MNHEY, CDR2 SVGAGI. CDR3 sequence: CASSLWFGSHNEQFF. Here the CDR3 DNA reads TGTGCCAGCAGTTTGTGGTTCGGGAGCCACAATGAGCAGTTCTTC.

Details on this clonotype: Because it lacks the conserved phenylalanine or tryptophan at the end, this CDR3 is likely a read error. This chain uses TRBV12-3 or TRBV12-4 with TRBJ2-7, with 7 bases identical to TRBD1. V shed 7 bases, J shed 7 bases, and the junction held 13 bases outside the gene matches. The CDR3 loop spans 14 amino acids. The CDR3 reads CASKPGQNSWEQYS. The CDR3 DNA follows: TGTGCCAGCAAACCGGGACAGAACTCTTGGGAGCAGTACTCC.

In its sample, this clonotype was seen many times. The chain links TRBV20-1 to TRBJ2-7, with D possibly being TRBD2 (6 bases). CDR1 is DFQATT and CDR2 is SNEGSKA in the germline V gene (reference sequence). This CDR3 has 13 amino acids. Deletions cut 8 bases from V and 0 bases from J, with 14 bases between. The CDR3 bases are TGCAGTCCTCGGGCTAGCGTCTCCTACGAGCAGTACTTC. Protein product: CSPRASVSYEQYF.

Ten or more counts support this clonotype. The rearrangement uses TRBV29-1 and TRBJ2-3, with D maybe TRBD2 (5 bases). The CDR3 spans 14 residues. The ends were cut back, 3 bases at V and 0 bases at J, with 10 bases in the middle. CDR1 SQVTM and CDR2 ANQGSEA come from the germline V gene. The CDR3 nucleotides read TGCAGCGTTGACGAGGGAACTAGCACAGATACGCAGTATTTT. This codes for CSVDEGTSTDTQYF.

This clonotype turned up a few times. The chain couples TRBV29-1 to TRBJ2-3, with unresolved D. CDR1 SQVTM and CDR2 ANQGSEA come from the germline V gene. This CDR3 is 14 amino acids long. V was pared by 7 bases and J by 9 bases, with 23 bases between. The CDR3 DNA is TGCAGCGCCTGGACGGAGAAAAATTCGGAGACGCAGTATTTT. This translates into CSAWTEKNSETQYF.

Ten or more counts support this clonotype. V and J are TRBV5-1 and TRBJ2-5, with 9 bases identical to TRBD2. The CDR3 is 17 amino acids. With 6 bases clipped from V and 2 bases from J, the junction kept 14 bases outside the gene matches. CDR1 SGHRS and CDR2 YFSETQ come from the germline V gene. DNA for the CDR3: TGCGCCAGCATCCACTTGTCCCTAGCGGGGATACAAGAGACCCAGTACTTC. This gives the protein CASIHLSLAGIQETQYF.

Ten or more counts support this clonotype. The rearrangement uses TRBV5-5 and TRBJ1-2; D uncertain. CDR1 is SGHKS, CDR2 YYEKEE, per germline (reference sequence). Trimming removed 0 bases at V and 5 bases at J, with 8 bases between. The CDR3 is 13 residues long. The CDR3 DNA reads TGTGCCAGCAGCTTGGGAGGAGGGTATGGCTACACCTTC. Protein: CASSLGGGYGYTF.

This clonotype was detected a few times. V and J are TRBV7-9 and TRBJ2-4; 9 bases are shared with TRBD1. CDR3 length: 15 amino acids. V lost 3 bases and J lost 8; bases outside the gene matches: 8. CDR1 SEHNR and CDR2 FQNEAQ come from the germline V gene (reference sequence). CDR3 sequence reads: CASSFPGQGSDIQYF. The CDR3 bases are TGTGCCAGCAGCTTTCCGGGACAGGGATCGGACATTCAGTACTTC.

The chain recombines TRBV7-2 with TRBJ1-3; no reliable D call. Germline assignment: CDR1 SGHTA and CDR2 FQGNSA. V lost 3 bases and J 0 bases, leaving 9 bases between the germline ends. CDR3 length: 15 amino acids. Here the CDR3 reads CASSFPTASGNTIYF. CDR3 sequence (DNA): TGTGCCAGCAGCTTCCCGACGGCCTCTGGAAACACCATATATTTT.

The CDR3 region has the DNA TGTGCCTGGGCCCTACAGGGAGGGCCCTACGAGCAGTACTTC. Its protein is CAWALQGGPYEQYF. The V and J genes are TRBV30 and TRBJ2-7; TRBD2 is a possible D gene (7 bases). V gave up 5 bases and J gave up 2 bases, with 16 bases separating them. The CDR3 contains 14 residues. The germline V gene encodes CDR1 GTSNPN and CDR2 SVGIG (reference sequence).

V is TRBV20-1 and J is TRBJ2-1; 9 bases line up with TRBD2. Germline trimming cut 6 bases from V and 10 bases from J; bases unmatched to any gene: 10. Germline-derived CDR1 and CDR2 are DFQATT and SNEGSKA (reference sequence). The CDR3 spans 13 residues. The CDR3, as DNA: TGCAGTGCCAGGACTAGCGTGGATGGCGAGCAGTTCTTC. This gives the protein CSARTSVDGEQFF.

V usage is TRBV3-1 and J usage is TRBJ2-5; D perhaps matches TRBD2 (5 bases). Trimming left V 4 bases short and J 2 bases short, with 14 bases between. The CDR3 runs to 15 residues. Germline-derived CDR1 and CDR2 are LGHDT and YNNKEL (reference sequence). The CDR3 sequence: CASSRDEGEQETQYF. The CDR3 DNA reads TGTGCCAGCAGCCGCGACGAGGGAGAGCAAGAGACCCAGTACTTC.

This clonotype was detected only a few times. CDR3 DNA sequence: TGCGCCAGCAGCCAGGTACACAGTTCCTACGAGCAGTACTTC. Translation gives CASSQVHSSYEQYF. This rearrangement joins TRBV4-3 to TRBJ2-7; D remains unclear. CDR3 length: 14 residues. V dropped 3 bases and J dropped 1 base, with 10 bases sitting between them. Germline V lookup: CDR1 LGHNA, CDR2 YSLEER.

This clonotype was counted at least ten times. This CDR3 reads CSVEVRPYNEQFF. The DNA of the CDR3 is TGCAGCGTTGAAGTTCGACCTTACAATGAGCAGTTCTTC. The chain recombines TRBV29-1 with TRBJ2-1; D call uncertain. This CDR3 region has 13 residues. Germline V gene data show CDR1 as SQVTM and CDR2 as ANQGSEA. Trimming stripped 1 base from V and 4 bases from J, with 8 bases between.